The text below deals with one TCR beta chain. The antigen remains unidentified. In the same sample, other DNA sequences code for this CDR3. This specimen comes from a study of shared clonotypes between healthy human individuals. Whole-study context: There were three CD4 naive, three CD4 memory, two CD8 naive and one CD8 memory plates per donor. General study findings and limits: Naive CD4 clonotypes overlapped across several donors at roughly 5.1%.

CDR3 length equals 14 residues. The trim removed 4 bases at V and 3 bases at J, leaving 3 bases unmatched. The germline V gene has CDR1 MDHEN and CDR2 SYDVKM. Assay: immunoSEQ multiplex PCR; the TCRdb copy retains only in-frame clones and omits some. The sample consists of roughly 2.2 million clones, around 90% of them appearing once. Every donor was a Caucasian adult from Nashville, Tennessee. The TCR comes from a man aged 18 to 35 in good health. Some clones in this sample may be carry-over from other donors' samples. This chain uses TRBV28 with TRBJ2-3; 8 positions agree with TRBD1. What was sequenced was naive CD4+ T cells from PBMCs. The subset was: CD45RA+ positively selected. CDR3 in DNA: TGTGCCAGCAGTTCCGGACAGGGAACAGATACGCAGTATTTT. Amino acid sequence: CASSSGQGTDTQYF.